These 12 T cell receptor beta chains share one sample of origin, sequenced in a study of cytomegalovirus exposure and HLA in healthy donors. PCR used 60 Vbeta primers and 13 Jbeta primers. The method was immunoSEQ multiplex PCR; TCRdb's version includes in-frame clones alone and lacks a portion of them. The data contain more than 150,000 clones, 77% of them seen just once; the ten biggest clones take up 1.4%. Input material: PBMCs. These receptors all come from a man aged 18 to 29 in good health and CMV-seronegative.

The chain is built from TRBV6-1 and TRBJ2-2, with 10 bases matching TRBD2. Germline CDR1 is MNHNS and CDR2 is SASEGT. V lost 6 bases, J lost 6 bases, and 7 bases stayed unmatched. The CDR3 sequence is 15 residues long. The CDR3 loop reads CASRAGGRGAGELFF. Here the CDR3 DNA reads TGTGCCAGCAGAGCGGGAGGGAGAGGTGCCGGGGAGCTGTTTTTT.

The count of this clone is one. V gene TRBV19 combines with J gene TRBJ2-1; 10 bases are a match to TRBD2. CDR3 size: 15 residues. The germline CDR1 and CDR2 sequences are LNHDA and SQIVND (reference sequence). The junction had 9 bases not matched to a gene; V was cut back by 6 bases and J by 7 bases. Here the CDR3 reads CASSRGLARINEQFF. DNA of the CDR3: TGTGCCAGTAGCCGGGGACTAGCGCGAATAAATGAGCAGTTCTTC.

V is TRBV15 and J is TRBJ2-7; 14 positions agree with TRBD2. Germline V gene sequence: CDR1 LNHNV, CDR2 YYDKDF (reference sequence). V dropped 0 bases and J dropped 3; count of bases not matched to a gene: 4. The CDR3 is 17 residues long. CDR3 sequence reads: CATSRDGTSGSRYEQYF. Written as DNA, the CDR3 is TGTGCCACCAGCAGAGATGGGACTAGCGGGAGTCGCTACGAGCAGTACTTC.

The chain links TRBV4-1 to TRBJ2-1, with TRBD2 matching over 11 bases. In germline, CDR1 is MGHRA, CDR2 YSYEKL. With V trimmed by 0 bases and J by 2 bases, 0 bases remained unmatched. The CDR3 covers 16 residues. The CDR3 DNA sequence: TGCGCCAGCAGCCAAGATAGCGGGAGGGCCTACAATGAGCAGTTCTTC. Translating it yields CASSQDSGRAYNEQFF.

The count of this clone is one. This sequence joins TRBV11-2 and TRBJ2-1; 9 bases line up with TRBD2. The CDR3 is 15 amino acids. The V gene's germline CDR1 is SGHAT and CDR2 FQNNGV. V lost 3 bases, J lost 2 bases, and 2 bases stayed unmatched. CDR3 sequence reads: CASSLRTSAYNEQFF. For the CDR3, the DNA is TGTGCCAGCAGCTTGAGGACTAGCGCCTACAATGAGCAGTTCTTC.

The chain recombines TRBV5-6 with TRBJ2-4, with a possible D match to TRBD2 (6 bases). From germline, CDR1 is SGHDT and CDR2 YYEEEE. CDR3 length: 14 amino acids. Trimming pared 5 bases from V and 0 bases from J, leaving 9 bases between. CDR3 DNA: TGTGCCAGCAGGTCGGGAGTAGCCAAAAACATTCAGTACTTC. It encodes CASRSGVAKNIQYF.

This chain connects TRBV7-8 to TRBJ2-7, with D maybe TRBD1 (6 bases). Germline V gene sequence: CDR1 SGHVS, CDR2 FQNEAQ. V was clipped by 5 bases and J by 3 bases, with 14 bases between them. This CDR3 spans 14 amino acids. This chain's CDR3 is CASSLEGEHYEQYF. Written as DNA, the CDR3 is TGTGCCAGCAGCCTCGAGGGGGAACACTACGAGCAGTACTTC.

On this clone: Mismatch with germline at one junction end may stem from a read error. Other DNA sequences in the same sample also yield this CDR3. The chain carries TRBV4-2 and TRBJ2-2; TRBD2 matches at 10 bases. Per germline, CDR1 LGHNA and CDR2 YNFKEQ. This CDR3 contains 17 residues. The CDR3 coding sequence is TGTGCCAGCAGCCCGGGTAGCGGGGGGATAAACACTGGGGAGCTGTTTTTT. Its protein product is CASSPGSGGINTGELFF.

This chain uses TRBV7-6 with TRBJ1-2; the D gene is possibly TRBD1 (5 bases). CDR1 is SGHVS and CDR2 is FNYEAQ in the germline V gene. This CDR3 spans 13 amino acids. V lost 3 bases and J 5 bases, leaving 10 bases between the germline ends. This chain's CDR3 is CASSFATGYGYTF. DNA for the CDR3: TGTGCCAGCAGCTTCGCTACAGGTTATGGCTACACCTTC.

V gene TRBV5-1 combines with J gene TRBJ1-3; 8 bases line up with TRBD1. This CDR3 contains 19 residues. The germline gives CDR1 SGHRS, CDR2 YFSETQ. Trimming took 0 bases from V and 4 from J; bases not matched to a gene: 15. CDR3 in amino acids: CASSLGPRGQGARGNTIYF. The CDR3 coding sequence is TGCGCCAGCAGCTTGGGTCCCAGAGGGCAGGGGGCTAGAGGAAACACCATATATTTT.

The V gene is TRBV5-6, the J gene TRBJ1-2; D is possibly TRBD1 (5 bases). Between the trimmed V and J ends, which lost 6 bases and 9 bases, there was a span of 21 bases. The CDR3 has 14 amino acids. The germline V gene has CDR1 SGHDT and CDR2 YYEEEE. The CDR3 DNA is TGTGCCAGCACCCGGGGGAGGGGTCCTCGTAGCTACACCTTC. Translating gives CASTRGRGPRSYTF.

This clone showed up just a few times. The CDR3 loop reads CASSPGQAGANVLTF. CDR3 sequence (DNA): TGCGCCAGCAGCCCAGGACAGGCTGGGGCCAACGTCCTGACTTTC. The rearrangement joins TRBV4-3 to TRBJ2-6; 7 bases fit TRBD1. Germline loops: CDR1 LGHNA, CDR2 YSLEER. The CDR3 totals 15 residues. V lost 4 bases, J lost 2 bases, and 2 bases stayed unmatched.